This record covers a single TCR beta chain. Antigen specificity is unknown. Pooled together were second doses at about 4 or about 12 weeks. The entry originates in a study of T cell responses to AZD1222 COVID-19 vaccine. Libraries were prepared by immunoSEQ multiplex PCR; TCRdb keeps only in-frame clonotypes and omits some of them. The table includes approximately 170,000 clones, around nine tenths detected once. Study-wide results and limits: Spike was spanned by vaccine-associated CD4 TCRs, which were dominant at 160-218 and 743-854. Among the donors, most were white British and more were female, and clonal diversity was possibly underestimated.

Specimen: peripheral blood, collected 28 days after the second AZD1222 dose. The clonotype comes from an adult who received the AZD1222 COVID-19 vaccine.

In nucleotides, the CDR3 is TGTGCCAGCAGCAAAAAGAGTAGAGGGGAGTCTGGAAACACCATATATTTT. Protein sequence: CASSKKSRGESGNTIYF. The V call is TRBV21-1, the J call TRBJ1-3. TRBV21-1 is a documented pseudogene. The length of the CDR3 is 17 residues.